This T cell receptor (beta chain) was captured by sequencing in a study of CD8 T cells in ankylosing spondylitis. Findings and caveats of the study: Made up of eight or nine highly homologous variants, a TCR beta motif appeared characteristic of ankylosing spondylitis blood. Disease-linked clones were reportedly significantly enriched in matched ankylosing spondylitis synovial fluid. Some of the motif variants had earlier been found in reactive arthritis patients' fluid and blood.

Generation of TCR beta libraries employed quantitative 5'-RACE incorporating molecular barcodes. TCRdb analysed the 5' RACE reads with MiXCR anew, one entry per CDR3 protein. Of fewer than 450,000 distinct CDR3 sequences listed, under 20% were seen once; the top ten hold just over 1%. A word on this clonotype: The antigen remains unidentified.

The junction had 10 bases not matched to a gene; V was cut back by 6 bases and J by 5 bases. The CDR3 totals 16 residues. CDR1 is MNHNS, CDR2 SASEGT, per germline. The specimen was blood, either unsorted or a sorted T cell fraction (not recorded which). This sequence joins TRBV6-1 and TRBJ1-6; 7 nucleotides match TRBD1. This TCR came from a male donor with ankylosing spondylitis. CDR3 nucleotide sequence: TGTGCCAGCAGCCCTGACAGGGCGGTCAATAATTCACCCCTCCACTTT. Amino acids: CASSPDRAVNNSPLHF.